Ten or more counts support the clone carrying this TCR beta chain. Its antigen is undetermined. The authors made TCR cDNA by 5'RACE template switching, adding a universal primer site and UMIs. Using its own MiXCR run on the 5' RACE reads, TCRdb lists one record per CDR3 protein. The sample shows around 600,000 distinct CDR3 sequences, 9% to 15% of them seen only once. The sample is drawn from a study of T cells after yellow fever vaccination. Regarding the study as a whole: Although most clonotypes did not, a small share appeared in both CD4 and CD8 compartments. Sorted repertoires could include abundant contaminating clonotypes from bulk cells.

CDR3 length: 14 amino acids. The V gene's germline CDR1 is MDHEN and CDR2 SYDVKM. The V and J ends lost 5 bases and 4 bases respectively, with 15 bases between them. This sequence originates from a man between 25 and 39 years old who received the YFV17D yellow fever vaccine. The chain employs TRBV28 and TRBJ2-7; the D call may be TRBD1 or TRBD2 (5 bases each). Specimen: PBMCs, collected on the day of the yellow fever booster vaccination. The CDR3 loop reads CASSHRGGTYEQYF. The CDR3 region has the DNA TGTGCCAGCAGTCACAGAGGTGGGACGTACGAGCAGTACTTC.